This T cell receptor (beta chain) was identified in a study of blood T cell repertoires in COVID-19. Deletions cut 5 bases from V and 6 bases from J, with 20 bases between. Germline lookup yields CDR1 SGHAT and CDR2 FQNNGV. This CDR3 has 15 amino acids. This table comes from immunoSEQ multiplex PCR, and its TCRdb copy is limited to in-frame clones, with some not included. Of 250,000 to 350,000 clones in the sample, approximately 89% were seen once. This receptor was obtained from a woman between 55 and 75 years old with acute or convalescent COVID-19. The sample consisted of peripheral blood. The chain combines TRBV11-2 with TRBJ2-7; D is perhaps TRBD1 (5 bases). Here the CDR3 DNA reads TGTGCCAGCAGCCTTCAGGGCGGTACTTCAGTCGAGCAGTACTTC. This codes for CASSLQGGTSVEQYF. The full variable domain, completed using reference TRBV11-2 and TRBJ2-7, is EAGVAQSPRYKIIEKRQSVAFWCNPISGHATLYWYQQILGQGPKLLIQFQNNGVVDDSQLPKDRFSAERLKGVDSTLKIQPAKLEDSAVYLCASSLQGGTSVEQYFGPGTRLTVT.